The present T cell receptor (beta chain) was sequenced within a study of vaccination and CD4 T cells after COVID-19. Sequencing of the DNA from cultured CD4+ T cells was carried out with the Oncomine TCR Beta short-read assay. Each CDR3 protein gets one entry after TCRdb re-called the PCR reads with MiXCR. This table has around 13,000 distinct CDR3 sequences, roughly 60% appearing once. Treatment noted: roughly 11-day PBMC culture with coronavirus spike peptide pools or control peptides (ViraFEST assay). With respect to this clonotype: The antigen remains undetermined.

This CDR3 comprises 14 residues. Looked up from germline, CDR1 is DFQATT and CDR2 is SNEGSKA (reference sequence). V was pared by 0 bases and J by 3 bases, with 11 bases between. This sequence joins TRBV20-1 and TRBJ1-2; no clear D. The origin of this receptor is a human donor who had recovered from COVID-19. The sequencing here drew on CD4+ T cells from blood, cultured in vitro, taken before SARS-CoV-2 vaccination. The CDR3 sequence is CSARDPGRDYGYTF. As DNA, the CDR3 is TGCAGTGCTAGAGACCCGGGTAGGGACTATGGCTACACCTTC.